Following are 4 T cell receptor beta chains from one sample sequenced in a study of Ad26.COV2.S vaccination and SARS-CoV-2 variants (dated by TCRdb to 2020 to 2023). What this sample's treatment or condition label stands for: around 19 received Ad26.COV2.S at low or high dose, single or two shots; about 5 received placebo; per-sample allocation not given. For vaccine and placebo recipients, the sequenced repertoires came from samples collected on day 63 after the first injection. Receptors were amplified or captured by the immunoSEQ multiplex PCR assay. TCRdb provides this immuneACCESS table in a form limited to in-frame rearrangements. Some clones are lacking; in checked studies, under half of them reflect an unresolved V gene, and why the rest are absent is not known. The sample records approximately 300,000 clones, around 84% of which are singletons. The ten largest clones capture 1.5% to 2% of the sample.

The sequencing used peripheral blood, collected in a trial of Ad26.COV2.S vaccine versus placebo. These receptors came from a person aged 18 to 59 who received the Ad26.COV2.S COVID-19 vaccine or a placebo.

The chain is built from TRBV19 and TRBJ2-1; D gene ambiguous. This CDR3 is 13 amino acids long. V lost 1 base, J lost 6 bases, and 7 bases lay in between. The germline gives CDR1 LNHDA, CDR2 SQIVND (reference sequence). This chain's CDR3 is CASSIGSSNEQFF. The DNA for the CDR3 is TGTGCCAGTAGTATAGGGAGTAGCAATGAGCAGTTCTTC.

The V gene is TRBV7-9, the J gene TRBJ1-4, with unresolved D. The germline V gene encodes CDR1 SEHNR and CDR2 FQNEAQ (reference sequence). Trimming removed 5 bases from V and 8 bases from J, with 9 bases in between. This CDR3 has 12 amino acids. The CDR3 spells CASSRIGEKLFF. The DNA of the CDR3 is TGTGCCAGCAGCCGGATAGGGGAAAAACTGTTTTTT.

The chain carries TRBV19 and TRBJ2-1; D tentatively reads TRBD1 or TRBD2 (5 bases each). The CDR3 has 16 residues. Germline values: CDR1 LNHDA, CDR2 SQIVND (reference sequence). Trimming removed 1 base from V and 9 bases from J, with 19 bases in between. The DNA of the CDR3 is TGTGCCAGTAGTATAGCGATTCGGGGCCTTAGGAGTGAGCAGTTCTTC. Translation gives CASSIAIRGLRSEQFF.

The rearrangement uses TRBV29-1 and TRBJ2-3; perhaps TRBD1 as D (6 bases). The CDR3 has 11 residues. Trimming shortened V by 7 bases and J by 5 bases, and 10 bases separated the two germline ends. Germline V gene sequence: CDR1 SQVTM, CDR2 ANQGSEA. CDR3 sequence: CSAPGQDTQYF. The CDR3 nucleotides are TGCAGCGCTCCGGGACAAGATACGCAGTATTTT.